This TCR beta chain was sequenced for a study of tumor and adjacent non-tumor tissue in lung cancer. Study context: Patients were aged roughly 31 to 76, ten or so men and 5 women, stage I to III.

Germline CDR1 is KGHDR and CDR2 is SFDVKD. V lost 7 bases and J lost 1, with 9 bases in between. The CDR3 loop spans 13 amino acids. Notes on the study in general: Top 100 clones took a larger repertoire share in normal lung. Tumor TCR diversity, when higher, was linked to shorter survival.

The library came from three nested PCR rounds adapted from ARM-PCR protocols. TCRdb itself ran the multiplex PCR reads through MiXCR, one entry per CDR3 protein. The sample lists more than 70,000 distinct CDR3 sequences, 61% seen once, with roughly 15% in the top ten. This clonotype was seen ten or more times. Antigen unknown. This sample's RNA came from whole unsorted tissue. The source of this sequence is a man in his 70s with non-small cell lung cancer. The genes are TRBV24-1 and TRBJ1-1; no firm D call. Material for sequencing was lung tumor tissue. The CDR3 DNA reads as TGTGCCACCAGCGCAACGGGGAACACTGAAGCTTTCTTT. Amino acids: CATSATGNTEAFF.